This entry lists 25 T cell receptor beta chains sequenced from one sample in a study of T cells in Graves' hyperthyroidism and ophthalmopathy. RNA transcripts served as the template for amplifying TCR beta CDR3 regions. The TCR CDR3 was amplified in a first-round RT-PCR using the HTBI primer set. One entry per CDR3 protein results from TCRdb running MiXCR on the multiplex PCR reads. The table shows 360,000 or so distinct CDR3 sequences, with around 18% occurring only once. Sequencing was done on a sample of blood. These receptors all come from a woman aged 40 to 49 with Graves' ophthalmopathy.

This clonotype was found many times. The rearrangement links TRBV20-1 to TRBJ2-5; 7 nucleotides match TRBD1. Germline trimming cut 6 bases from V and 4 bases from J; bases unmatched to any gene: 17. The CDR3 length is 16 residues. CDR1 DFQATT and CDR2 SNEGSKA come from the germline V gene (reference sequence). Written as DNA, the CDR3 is TGCAGTGCACAACGTCTGAGCAGGGGGATTGGAGAGACCCAGTACTTC. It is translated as CSAQRLSRGIGETQYF.

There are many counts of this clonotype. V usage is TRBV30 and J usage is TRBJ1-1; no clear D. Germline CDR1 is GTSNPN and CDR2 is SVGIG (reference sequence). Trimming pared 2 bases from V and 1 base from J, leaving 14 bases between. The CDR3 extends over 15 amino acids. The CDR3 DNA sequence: TGTGCCTGGAGTAGCCAGCGCCCCTCGAACACTGAAGCTTTCTTT. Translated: CAWSSQRPSNTEAFF.

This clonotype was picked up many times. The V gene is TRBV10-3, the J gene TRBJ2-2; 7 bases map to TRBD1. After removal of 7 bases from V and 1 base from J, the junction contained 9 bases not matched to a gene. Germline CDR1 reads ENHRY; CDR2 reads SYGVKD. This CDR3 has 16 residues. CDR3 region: CAINTATGRNTGELFF. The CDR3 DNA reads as TGTGCCATCAATACGGCGACAGGGAGGAACACCGGGGAGCTGTTTTTT.

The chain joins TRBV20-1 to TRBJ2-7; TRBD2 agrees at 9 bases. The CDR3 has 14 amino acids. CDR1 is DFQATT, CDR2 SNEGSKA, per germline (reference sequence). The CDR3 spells CSPAGSGRTDEQYF. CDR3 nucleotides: TGCAGCCCCGCGGGTAGCGGGAGAACAGACGAGCAGTACTTC.

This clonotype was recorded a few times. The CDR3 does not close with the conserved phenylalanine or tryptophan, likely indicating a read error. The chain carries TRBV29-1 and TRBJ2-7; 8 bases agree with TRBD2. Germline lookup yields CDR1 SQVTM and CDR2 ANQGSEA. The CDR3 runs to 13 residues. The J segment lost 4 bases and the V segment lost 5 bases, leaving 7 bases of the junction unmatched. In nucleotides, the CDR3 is TGCAGCGTTTCGGGAGGGTTTAGGTACGAGCAGTACTCC. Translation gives CSVSGGFRYEQYS.

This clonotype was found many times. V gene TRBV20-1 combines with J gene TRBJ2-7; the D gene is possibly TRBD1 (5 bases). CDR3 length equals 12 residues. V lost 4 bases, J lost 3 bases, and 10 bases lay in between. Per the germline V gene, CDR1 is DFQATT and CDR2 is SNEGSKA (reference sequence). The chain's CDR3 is CSAINQGYEQYF. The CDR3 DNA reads TGCAGTGCTATAAACCAGGGCTACGAGCAGTACTTC.

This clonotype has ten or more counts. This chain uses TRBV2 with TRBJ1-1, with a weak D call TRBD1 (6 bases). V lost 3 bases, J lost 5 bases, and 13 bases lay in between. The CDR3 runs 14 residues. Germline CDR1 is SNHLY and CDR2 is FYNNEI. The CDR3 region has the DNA TGTGCCAGCAGTGATCAGGGGAGGGGGACTGAAGCTTTCTTT. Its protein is CASSDQGRGTEAFF.

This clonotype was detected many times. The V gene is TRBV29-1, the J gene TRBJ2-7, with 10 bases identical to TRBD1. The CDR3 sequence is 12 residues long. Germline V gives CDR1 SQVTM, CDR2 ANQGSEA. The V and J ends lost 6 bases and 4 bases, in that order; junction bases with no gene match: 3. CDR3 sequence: CSVRQGAYEQYF. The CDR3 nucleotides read TGCAGCGTACGACAGGGGGCGTACGAGCAGTACTTC.

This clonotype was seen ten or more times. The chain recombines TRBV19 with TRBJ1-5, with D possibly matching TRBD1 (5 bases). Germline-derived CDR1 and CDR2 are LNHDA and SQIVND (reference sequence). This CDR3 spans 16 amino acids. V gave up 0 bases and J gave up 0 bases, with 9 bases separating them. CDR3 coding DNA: TGTGCCAGTAGTATAGAACTGACAGCTAGCAATCAGCCCCAGCATTTT. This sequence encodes CASSIELTASNQPQHF.

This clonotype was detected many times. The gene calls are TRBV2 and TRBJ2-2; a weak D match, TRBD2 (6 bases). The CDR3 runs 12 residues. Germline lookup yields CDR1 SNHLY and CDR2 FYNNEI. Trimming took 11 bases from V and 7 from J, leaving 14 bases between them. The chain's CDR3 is CAGGDLGGELFF. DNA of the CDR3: TGTGCCGGAGGGGACTTAGGCGGGGAGCTGTTTTTT.

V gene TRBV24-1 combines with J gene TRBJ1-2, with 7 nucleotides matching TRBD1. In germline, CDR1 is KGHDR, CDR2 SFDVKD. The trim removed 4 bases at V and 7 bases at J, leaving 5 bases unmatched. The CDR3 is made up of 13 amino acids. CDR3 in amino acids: CATSDLGGTGYTF. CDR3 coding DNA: TGTGCCACCAGTGACCTAGGGGGCACTGGCTACACCTTC.

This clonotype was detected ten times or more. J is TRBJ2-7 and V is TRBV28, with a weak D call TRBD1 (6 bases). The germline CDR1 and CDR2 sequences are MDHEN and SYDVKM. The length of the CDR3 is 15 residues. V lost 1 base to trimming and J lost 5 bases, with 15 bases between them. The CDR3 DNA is TGTGCCAGCAGTTTATCTTACAGGGTCGAGGACGAGCAGTACTTC. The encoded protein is CASSLSYRVEDEQYF.

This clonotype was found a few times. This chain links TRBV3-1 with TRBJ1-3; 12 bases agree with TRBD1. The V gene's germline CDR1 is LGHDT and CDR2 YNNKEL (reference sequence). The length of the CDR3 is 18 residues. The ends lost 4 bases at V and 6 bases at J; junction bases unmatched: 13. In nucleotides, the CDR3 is TGTGCCAGCAGCCCGCCGCCGGGACAGGGGGCAAAAGAAAACACCATATATTTT. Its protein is CASSPPPGQGAKENTIYF.

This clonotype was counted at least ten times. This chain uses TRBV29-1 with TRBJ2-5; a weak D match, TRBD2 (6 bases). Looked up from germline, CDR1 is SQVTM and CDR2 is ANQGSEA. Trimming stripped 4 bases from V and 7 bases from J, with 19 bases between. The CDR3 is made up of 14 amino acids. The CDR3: CSVASGNHGGTQYF. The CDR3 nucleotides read TGCAGCGTTGCGAGCGGTAATCACGGGGGGACCCAGTACTTC.

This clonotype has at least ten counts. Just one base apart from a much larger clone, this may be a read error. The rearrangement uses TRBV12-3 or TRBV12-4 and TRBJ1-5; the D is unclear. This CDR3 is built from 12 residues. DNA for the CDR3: TGTGCCTGCAGGTCCTCCAATCAGCCCCAGCATTTT. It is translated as CACRSSNQPQHF.

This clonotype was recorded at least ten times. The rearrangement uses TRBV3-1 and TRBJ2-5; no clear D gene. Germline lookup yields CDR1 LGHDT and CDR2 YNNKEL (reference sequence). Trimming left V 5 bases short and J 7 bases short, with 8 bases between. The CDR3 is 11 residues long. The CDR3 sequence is CASSGTGTQYF. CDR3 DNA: TGTGCCAGCAGCGGTACGGGGACCCAGTACTTC.

In DNA, the CDR3 is TGTGCTAGTGGTTTACAGGGAGCGGGGAATTCACCCCTCCACTTT. Its protein is CASGLQGAGNSPLHF. V and J are TRBV12-5 and TRBJ1-6; tentative D call: TRBD1 (6 bases). The CDR3 covers 15 residues. V dropped 3 bases and J dropped 7 bases, with 13 bases sitting between them. Germline assignment: CDR1 LGHNT and CDR2 FRNRAP.

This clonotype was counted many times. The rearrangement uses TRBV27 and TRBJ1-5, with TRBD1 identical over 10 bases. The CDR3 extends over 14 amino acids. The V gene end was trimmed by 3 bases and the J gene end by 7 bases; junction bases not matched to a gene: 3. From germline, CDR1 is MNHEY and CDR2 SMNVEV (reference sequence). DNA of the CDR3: TGTGCCAGCAGTTTCGGACAGGGGGGCCAGCCCCAGCATTTT. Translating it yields CASSFGQGGQPQHF.

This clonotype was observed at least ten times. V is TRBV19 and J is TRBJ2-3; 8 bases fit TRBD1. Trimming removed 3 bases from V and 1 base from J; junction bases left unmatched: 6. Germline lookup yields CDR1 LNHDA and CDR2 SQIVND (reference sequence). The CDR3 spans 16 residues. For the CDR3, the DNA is TGTGCCAGTAGTATTCTTGTACAGGGGGGCACAGATACGCAGTATTTT. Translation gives CASSILVQGGTDTQYF.

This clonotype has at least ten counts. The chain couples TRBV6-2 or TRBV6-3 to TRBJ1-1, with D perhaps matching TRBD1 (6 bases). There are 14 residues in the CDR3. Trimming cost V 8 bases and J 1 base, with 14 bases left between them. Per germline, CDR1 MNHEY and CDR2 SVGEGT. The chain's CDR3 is CASGPHRENTEAFF. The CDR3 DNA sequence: TGTGCCAGCGGCCCTCACAGGGAGAACACTGAAGCTTTCTTT.

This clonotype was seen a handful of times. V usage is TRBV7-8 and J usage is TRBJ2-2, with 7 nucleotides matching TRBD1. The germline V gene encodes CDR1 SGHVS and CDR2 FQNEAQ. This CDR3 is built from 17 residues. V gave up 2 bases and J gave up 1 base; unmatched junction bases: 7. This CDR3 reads CASSLRTGVGNTGELFF. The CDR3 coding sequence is TGTGCCAGCAGCTTACGAACAGGGGTCGGGAACACCGGGGAGCTGTTTTTT.

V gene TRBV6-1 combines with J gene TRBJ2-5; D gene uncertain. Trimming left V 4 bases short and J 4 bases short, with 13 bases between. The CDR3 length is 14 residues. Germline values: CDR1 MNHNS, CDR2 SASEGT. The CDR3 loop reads CASSAVLRRETQYF. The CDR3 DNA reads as TGTGCCAGCAGTGCGGTCCTGAGAAGAGAGACCCAGTACTTC.

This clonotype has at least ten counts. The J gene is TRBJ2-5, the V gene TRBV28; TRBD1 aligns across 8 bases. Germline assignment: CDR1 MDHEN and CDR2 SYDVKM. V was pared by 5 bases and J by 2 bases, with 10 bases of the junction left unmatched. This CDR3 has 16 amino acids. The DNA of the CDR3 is TGTGCCAGCAGTCCCCGGACAGGGTGGGATCAAGAGACCCAGTACTTC. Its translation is CASSPRTGWDQETQYF.

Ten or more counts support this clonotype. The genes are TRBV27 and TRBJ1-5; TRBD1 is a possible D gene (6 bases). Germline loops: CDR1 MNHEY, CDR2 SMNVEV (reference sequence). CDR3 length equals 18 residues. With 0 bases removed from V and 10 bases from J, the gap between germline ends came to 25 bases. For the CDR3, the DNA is TGTGCCAGCAGTTTATCGGGGAGCGGACAGAGGGTAATTGAACCCCAGCATTTT. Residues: CASSLSGSGQRVIEPQHF.

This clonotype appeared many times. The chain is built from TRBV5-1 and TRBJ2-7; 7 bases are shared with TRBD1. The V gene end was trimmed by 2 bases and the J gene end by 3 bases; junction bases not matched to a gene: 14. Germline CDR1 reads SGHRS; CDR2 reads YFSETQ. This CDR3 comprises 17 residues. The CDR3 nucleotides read TGCGCCAGCAGCTTCGGACAGGTTGGATTCGCCAACTACGAGCAGTACTTC. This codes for CASSFGQVGFANYEQYF.